A selection of T cell receptor beta chains follows, all from one sample in a study of OX40 agonist ivuxolimab in advanced cancers. The assay was immunoSEQ multiplex PCR, and TCRdb's table has in-frame clones only and misses some. Here the sample spans around 80,000 clones, about 85% being singletons. The sequences come from CD4+ or CD8+ T cells sorted from blood, collected in a trial of the OX40 agonist ivuxolimab. Receptors originate from an adult with an advanced solid tumor such as melanoma, head and neck, liver or kidney cancer. Each CDR3 is given with its conserved first and last residue. D genes are given only for firm matches. A row's size may be missing; if present it is once, few, many or a size class.

TRBJ2-7 . . TRBV4-2 CASSQHPRTIRREEQYF TGTGCCAGCAGCCAACACCCCCGGACTATCCGAAGGGAGGAGCAGTACTTC
TRBJ1-5 . few TRBV2 CASNRVGNQPQHF TGTGCCAGCAACAGGGTCGGCAATCAGCCCCAGCATTTT
TRBJ1-1 TRBD1 . TRBV5-5 CASSFGDRGYAEAFF TGTGCCAGCAGCTTCGGGGACAGGGGTTACGCTGAAGCTTTCTTT
TRBJ2-2 . once TRBV7-9 CASSLRVLGGGELFF TGTGCCAGCAGCCTCCGGGTCCTCGGCGGCGGGGAGCTGTTTTTT
TRBJ2-7 . . TRBV6-6 CASSYSRDYEQYF TGTGCCAGCAGTTACTCAAGGGACTACGAGCAGTACTTC
TRBJ2-1 . once TRBV7-2 CASSLVALRGRYNEQFF TGTGCCAGCAGCTTGGTAGCGCTCAGGGGGAGGTACAATGAGCAGTTCTTC
TRBJ1-3 . . TRBV19 CASSSPPGRHSGNTIYF TGTGCCAGTAGTAGTCCTCCGGGACGCCACTCTGGAAACACCATATATTTT
TRBJ1-1 TRBD1 . TRBV30 CAWTRGQVLMNTEAFF TGTGCCTGGACGAGAGGACAGGTGTTAATGAACACTGAAGCTTTCTTT
TRBJ2-1 TRBD2 . TRBV12-5 CASGPGLEVKHEQFF TGTGCTAGTGGCCCCGGACTAGAAGTTAAGCATGAGCAGTTCTTC
TRBJ1-5 . . TRBV19 CASMPGSGQPQHF TGTGCCAGTATGCCAGGGTCAGGACAGCCCCAGCATTTT
TRBJ2-3 . . TRBV7-2 CASSSIGPRGSTDTQYF TGTGCCAGCAGCTCTATCGGTCCACGCGGAAGCACAGATACGCAGTATTTT
TRBJ1-1 . . TRBV5-5 CASRLTGFPHESTEAFF TGTGCCAGCAGACTTACAGGGTTCCCCCATGAAAGCACTGAAGCTTTCTTT
TRBJ2-5 . . TRBV9 CASSRQDKETQYF TGTGCCAGCAGCCGCCAAGATAAAGAGACCCAGTACTTC
TRBJ2-5 . . TRBV28 CASSSSSPRATQYF TGTGCCAGCAGTTCCTCCTCGCCCAGGGCGACCCAGTACTTC
TRBJ1-1 TRBD1 . TRBV7-9 CASSRTGRGPTEAFF TGTGCCAGCAGCCGGACAGGGAGGGGCCCCACTGAAGCTTTCTTT
TRBJ2-5 . . TRBV6-5 CASSYRGGNQETQYF TGTGCCAGCAGTTACCGCGGCGGGAACCAAGAGACCCAGTACTTC
TRBJ1-1 . . TRBV19 CASSARGGSTEAFF TGTGCCAGTAGTGCCCGTGGCGGTTCCACTGAAGCTTTCTTT
TRBJ2-2 . . TRBV9 CASSVVREINTGELFF TGTGCCAGCAGCGTAGTCCGGGAAATTAACACCGGGGAGCTGTTTTTT
TRBJ2-2 TRBD2 . TRBV4-1 CASSHQGGLAGGWTGELFF TGCGCCAGCAGCCATCAGGGGGGACTAGCGGGAGGGTGGACCGGGGAGCTGTTTTTT
TRBJ2-2 . few TRBV7-2 CASSLAYSGRGNTGELFF TGTGCCAGCAGCTTAGCGTACTCAGGACGGGGAAACACCGGGGAGCTGTTTTTT
TRBJ1-2 TRBD1 . TRBV28 CASSSPGQGELYGYTF TGTGCCAGCAGTTCTCCGGGACAGGGGGAGTTGTATGGCTACACCTTC
TRBJ1-1 . . TRBV14 CASSQRDLRMNTEAFF TGTGCCAGCAGCCAACGTGACTTGAGAATGAACACTGAAGCTTTCTTT
TRBJ1-2 . . TRBV19 CASSMGRQVYGYTF TGTGCCAGTAGTATGGGGCGACAGGTCTATGGCTACACCTTC
TRBJ2-3 . . TRBV9 CASSPSGPSTDTQYF TGTGCCAGCAGCCCATCGGGACCGAGCACAGATACGCAGTATTTT
TRBJ2-5 . . TRBV6-5 CASSLTGETQYF TGTGCCAGCAGTTTGACGGGAGAGACCCAGTACTTC
TRBJ2-3 . few TRBV7-3 CASSLGGDKYF TGTGCCAGCAGCTTGGGGGGAGACAAGTATTTT
TRBJ2-2 . . TRBV10-2 CAGLSGPSNTGELFF TGCGCCGGCCTTTCGGGACCATCGAACACCGGGGAGCTGTTTTTT
TRBJ2-2 . . TRBV4-3 CASSQGSTAGELFF TGCGCCAGCAGCCAAGGATCGACGGCCGGGGAGCTGTTTTTT